This T cell receptor (beta chain) emerged from a study of blood T cell repertoires in COVID-19. The wider study: COVID-19 samples from acute and convalescent phases originated in the United States, Italy and Spain. Nucleic acid was either cDNA or gDNA, and it came from T cells, B-cell-depleted T cells, or PBMCs.

The V end was cut by 8 bases, the J end by 6 bases, with 11 bases between. The CDR3 runs to 12 residues. CDR1 MDHEN and CDR2 SYDVKM come from the germline V gene. TCRdb's table, derived via immunoSEQ multiplex PCR, lists solely in-frame clones and lacks some. The sample records around 180,000 clones, 80% to 85% being singletons. J is TRBJ1-5 and V is TRBV28; tentative D call: TRBD1 (5 bases). The clonotype comes from a woman aged 25 to 39 with acute or convalescent COVID-19. Sequencing input: peripheral blood. The CDR3 bases are TGTGCCAGCCAGGTCGGGGGTCAGCCCCAGCATTTT. It translates to CASQVGGQPQHF.